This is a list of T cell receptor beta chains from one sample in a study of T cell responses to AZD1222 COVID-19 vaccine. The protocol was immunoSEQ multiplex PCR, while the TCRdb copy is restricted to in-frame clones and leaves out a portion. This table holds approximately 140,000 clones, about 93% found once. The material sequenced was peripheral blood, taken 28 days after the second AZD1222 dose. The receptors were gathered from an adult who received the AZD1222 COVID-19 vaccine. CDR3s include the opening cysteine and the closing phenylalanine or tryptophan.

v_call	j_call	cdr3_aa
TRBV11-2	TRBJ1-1	CASSLAAFLNTEAFF
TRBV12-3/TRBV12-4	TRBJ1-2	CASSFGVQGYTF
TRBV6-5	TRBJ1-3	CASSPPGRNTIYF
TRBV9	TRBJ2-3	CASSYTTGTASTDTQYF
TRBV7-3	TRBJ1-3	CASSLGGATSGNTIYF
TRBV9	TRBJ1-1	CASSAETYTEAFF
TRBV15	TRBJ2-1	CATSRGQGVQFF
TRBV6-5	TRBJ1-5	CASGQGVNQPQHF
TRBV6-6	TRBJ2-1	CASSYFGQAGYNEQFF
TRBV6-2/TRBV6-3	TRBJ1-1	CASSQSTEAFF
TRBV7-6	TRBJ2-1	CASSFLDRGRNEQFF
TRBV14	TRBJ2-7	CASSPRPGGSFYEQYF
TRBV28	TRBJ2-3	CASSFISRGGTDTQYF
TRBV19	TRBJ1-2	CASSIWRAGPRSGGYTF
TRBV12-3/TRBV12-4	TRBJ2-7	CASSLRFYEQYF
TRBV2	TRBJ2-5	CASMGETQYF
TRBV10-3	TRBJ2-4	CAIRRGSQENIQYF
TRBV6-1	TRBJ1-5	CASSETFNQPQHF
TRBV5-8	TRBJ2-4	CASSPTLTGGGRVRYF
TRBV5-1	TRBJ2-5	CASSFGQLSQETQYF
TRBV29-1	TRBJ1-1	CSVDAAPNTEAFF
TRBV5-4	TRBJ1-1	CASSLDMAANTEAFF
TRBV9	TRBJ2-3	CASSVAGSGDTQYF
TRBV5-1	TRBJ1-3	CASSSGRKNSGNTIYF
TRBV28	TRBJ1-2	CASSLYGGPGVVSYTF
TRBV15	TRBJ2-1	CATSQKAWTSGIEQFF
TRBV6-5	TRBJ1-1	CANSSNTEAFF
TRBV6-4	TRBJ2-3	CASSESDTDTQYF
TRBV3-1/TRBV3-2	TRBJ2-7	CASSTRTGYYEQYF
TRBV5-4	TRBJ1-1	CASSLSRGTEAFF
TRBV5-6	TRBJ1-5	CASSRGNQPQHF
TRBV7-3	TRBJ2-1	CASSLRRDRGRAYNEQFF
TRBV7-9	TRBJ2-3	CASSWTETSTDTQYF
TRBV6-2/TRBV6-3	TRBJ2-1	CASSYLLTYNEQFF
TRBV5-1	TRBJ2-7	CASSSSSYEQYF
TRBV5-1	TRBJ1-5	CASSTDPHSNQPQHF
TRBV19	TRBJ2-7	CASSGPGVTYEQYF